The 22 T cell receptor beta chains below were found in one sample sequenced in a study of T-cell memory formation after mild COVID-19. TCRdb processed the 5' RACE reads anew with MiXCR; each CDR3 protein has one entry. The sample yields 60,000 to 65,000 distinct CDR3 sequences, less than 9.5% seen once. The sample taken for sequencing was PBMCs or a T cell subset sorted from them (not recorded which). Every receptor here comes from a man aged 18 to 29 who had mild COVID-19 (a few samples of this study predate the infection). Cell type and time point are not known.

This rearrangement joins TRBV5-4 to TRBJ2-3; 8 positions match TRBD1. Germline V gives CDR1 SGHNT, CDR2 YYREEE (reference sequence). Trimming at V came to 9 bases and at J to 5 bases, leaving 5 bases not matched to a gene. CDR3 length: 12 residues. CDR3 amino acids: CATGQGGDTQYF. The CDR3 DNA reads TGTGCCACAGGACAGGGAGGAGATACGCAGTATTTT.

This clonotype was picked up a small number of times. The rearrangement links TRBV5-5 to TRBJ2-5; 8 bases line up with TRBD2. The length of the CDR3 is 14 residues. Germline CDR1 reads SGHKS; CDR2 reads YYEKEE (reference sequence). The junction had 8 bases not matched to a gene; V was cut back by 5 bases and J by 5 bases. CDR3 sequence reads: CASSWLSGAETQYF. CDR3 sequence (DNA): TGTGCCAGCAGTTGGCTTAGCGGGGCTGAGACCCAGTACTTC. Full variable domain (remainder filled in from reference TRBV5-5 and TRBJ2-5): DAGVTQSPTHLIKTRGQQVTLRCSPISGHKSVSWYQQVLGQGPQFIFQYYEKEERGRGNFPDRFSARQFPNYSSELNVNALLLGDSALYLCASSWLSGAETQYFGPGTRLLVL.

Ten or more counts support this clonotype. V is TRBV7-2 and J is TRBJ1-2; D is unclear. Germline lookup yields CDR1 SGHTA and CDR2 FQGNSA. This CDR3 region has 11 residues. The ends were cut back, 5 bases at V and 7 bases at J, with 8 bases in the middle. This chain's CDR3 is CASSAFVGYTF. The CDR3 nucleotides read TGTGCCAGCAGCGCGTTTGTTGGCTACACCTTC.

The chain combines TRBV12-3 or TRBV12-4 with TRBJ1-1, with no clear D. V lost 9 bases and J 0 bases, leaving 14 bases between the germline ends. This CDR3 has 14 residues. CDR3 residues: CASEAGLMNTEAFF. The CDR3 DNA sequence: TGTGCCAGTGAGGCAGGCCTCATGAACACTGAAGCTTTCTTT.

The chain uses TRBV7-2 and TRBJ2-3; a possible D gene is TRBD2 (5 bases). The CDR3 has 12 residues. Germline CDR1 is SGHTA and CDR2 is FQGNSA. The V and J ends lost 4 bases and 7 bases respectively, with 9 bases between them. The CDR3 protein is CASSSTGNTQYF. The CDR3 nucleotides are TGTGCCAGCAGCTCAACGGGAAATACGCAGTATTTT.

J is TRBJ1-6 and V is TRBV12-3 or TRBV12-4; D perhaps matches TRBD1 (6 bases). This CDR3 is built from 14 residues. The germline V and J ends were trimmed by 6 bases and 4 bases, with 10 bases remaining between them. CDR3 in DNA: TGTGCCAGCAGCAAACAGGGATATAATTCACCCCTCCACTTT. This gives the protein CASSKQGYNSPLHF.

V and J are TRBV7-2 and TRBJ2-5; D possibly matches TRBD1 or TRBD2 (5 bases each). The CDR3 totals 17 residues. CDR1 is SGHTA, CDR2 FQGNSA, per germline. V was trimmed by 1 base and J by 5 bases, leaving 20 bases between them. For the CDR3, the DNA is TGTGCCAGCAGCTTAGGACGTGCGGGCAGGGTGGGGGAGACCCAGTACTTC. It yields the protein CASSLGRAGRVGETQYF.

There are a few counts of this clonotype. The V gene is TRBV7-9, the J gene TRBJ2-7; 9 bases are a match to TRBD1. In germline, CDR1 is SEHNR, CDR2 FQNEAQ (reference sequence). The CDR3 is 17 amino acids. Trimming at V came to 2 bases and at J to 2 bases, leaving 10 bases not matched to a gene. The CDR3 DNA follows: TGTGCCAGCAGCTTACCGACTTTCCGGGACAGGGCCTACGAGCAGTACTTC. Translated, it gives CASSLPTFRDRAYEQYF.

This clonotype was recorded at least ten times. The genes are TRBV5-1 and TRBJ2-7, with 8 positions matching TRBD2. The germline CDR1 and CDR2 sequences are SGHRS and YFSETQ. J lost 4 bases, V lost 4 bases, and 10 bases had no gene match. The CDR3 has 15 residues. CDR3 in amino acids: CASSPGPGGAYEQYF. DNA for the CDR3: TGCGCCAGCAGCCCGGGGCCGGGAGGGGCTTACGAGCAGTACTTC.

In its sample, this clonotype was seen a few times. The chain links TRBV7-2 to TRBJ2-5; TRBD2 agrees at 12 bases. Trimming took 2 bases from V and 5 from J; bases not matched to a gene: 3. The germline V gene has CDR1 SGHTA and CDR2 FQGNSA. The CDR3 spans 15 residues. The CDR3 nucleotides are TGTGCCAGCAGCTTACTAGCGGGGGGGTCGGAGACCCAGTACTTC. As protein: CASSLLAGGSETQYF.

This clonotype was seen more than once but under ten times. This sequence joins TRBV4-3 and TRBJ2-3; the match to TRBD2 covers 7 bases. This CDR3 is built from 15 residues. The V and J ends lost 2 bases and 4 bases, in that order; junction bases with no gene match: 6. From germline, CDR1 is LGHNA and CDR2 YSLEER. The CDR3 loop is CASSQSSGVADTQYF. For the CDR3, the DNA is TGCGCCAGCAGCCAATCGAGCGGGGTCGCAGATACGCAGTATTTT.

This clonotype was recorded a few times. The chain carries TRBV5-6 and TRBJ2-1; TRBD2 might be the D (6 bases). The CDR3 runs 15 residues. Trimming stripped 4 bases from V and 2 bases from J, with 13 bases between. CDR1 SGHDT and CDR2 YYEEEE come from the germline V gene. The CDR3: CASSMGGKAYNEQFF. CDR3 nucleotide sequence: TGTGCCAGCAGCATGGGCGGGAAAGCCTACAATGAGCAGTTCTTC.

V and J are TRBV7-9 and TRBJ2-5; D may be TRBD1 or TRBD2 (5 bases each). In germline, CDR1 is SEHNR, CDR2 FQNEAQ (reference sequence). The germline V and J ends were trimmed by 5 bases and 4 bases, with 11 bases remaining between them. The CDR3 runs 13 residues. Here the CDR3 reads CASSPRGLETQYF. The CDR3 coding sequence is TGTGCCAGCAGCCCCCGGGGCCTAGAGACCCAGTACTTC. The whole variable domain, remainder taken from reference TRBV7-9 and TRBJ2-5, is DTGVSQNPRHKITKRGQNVTFRCDPISEHNRLYWYRQTLGQGPEFLTYFQNEAQLEKSRLLSDRFSAERPKGSFSTLEIQRTEQGDSAMYLCASSPRGLETQYFGPGTRLLVL.

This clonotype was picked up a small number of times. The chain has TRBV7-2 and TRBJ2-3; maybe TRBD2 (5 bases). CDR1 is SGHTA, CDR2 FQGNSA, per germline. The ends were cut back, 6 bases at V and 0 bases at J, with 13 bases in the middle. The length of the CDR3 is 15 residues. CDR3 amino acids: CASRLDLASTDTQYF. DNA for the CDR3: TGTGCCAGCAGATTGGACTTGGCTAGCACAGATACGCAGTATTTT.

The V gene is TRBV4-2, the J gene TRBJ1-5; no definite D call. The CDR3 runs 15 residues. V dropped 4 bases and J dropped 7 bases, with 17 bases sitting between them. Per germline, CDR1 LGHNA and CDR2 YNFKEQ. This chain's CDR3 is CASSLDGVAGQPQHF. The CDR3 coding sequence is TGTGCCAGCAGCCTGGACGGGGTAGCGGGACAGCCCCAGCATTTT.

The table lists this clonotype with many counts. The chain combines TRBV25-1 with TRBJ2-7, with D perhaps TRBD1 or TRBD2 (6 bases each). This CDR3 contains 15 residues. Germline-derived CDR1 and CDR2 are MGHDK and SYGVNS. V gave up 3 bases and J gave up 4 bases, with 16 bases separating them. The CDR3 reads CASSEHGGPRYEQYF. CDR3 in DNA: TGTGCCAGCAGTGAGCACGGGGGCCCAAGGTACGAGCAGTACTTC.

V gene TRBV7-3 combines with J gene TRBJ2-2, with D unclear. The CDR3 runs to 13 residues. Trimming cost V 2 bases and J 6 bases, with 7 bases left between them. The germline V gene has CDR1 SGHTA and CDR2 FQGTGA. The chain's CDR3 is CASSLQGAGELFF. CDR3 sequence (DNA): TGTGCCAGCAGCTTACAAGGAGCCGGGGAGCTGTTTTTT.

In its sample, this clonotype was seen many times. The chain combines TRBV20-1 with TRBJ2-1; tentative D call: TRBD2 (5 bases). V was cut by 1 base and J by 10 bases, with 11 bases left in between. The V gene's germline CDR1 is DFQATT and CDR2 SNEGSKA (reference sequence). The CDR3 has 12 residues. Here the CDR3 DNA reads TGCAGTGCTAGAGTAAACCGGAGGGAGCAGTTCTTC. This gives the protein CSARVNRREQFF.

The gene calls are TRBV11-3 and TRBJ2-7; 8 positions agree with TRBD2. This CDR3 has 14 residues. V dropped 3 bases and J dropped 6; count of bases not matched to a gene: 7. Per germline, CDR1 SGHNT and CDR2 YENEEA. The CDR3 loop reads CASSFGGDLSEQYF. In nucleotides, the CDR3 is TGTGCCAGCAGCTTCGGGGGGGACCTGTCCGAGCAGTACTTC. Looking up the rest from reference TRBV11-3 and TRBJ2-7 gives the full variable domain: EAGVVQSPRYKIIEKKQPVAFWCNPISGHNTLYWYLQNLGQGPELLIRYENEEAVDDSQLPKDRFSAERLKGVDSTLKIQPAELGDSAVYLCASSFGGDLSEQYFGPGTRLTVT.

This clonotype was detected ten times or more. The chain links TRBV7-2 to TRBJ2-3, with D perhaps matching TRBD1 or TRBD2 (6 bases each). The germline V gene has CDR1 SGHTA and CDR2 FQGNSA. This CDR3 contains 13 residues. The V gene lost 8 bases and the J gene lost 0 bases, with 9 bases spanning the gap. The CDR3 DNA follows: TGTGCCAGCCGGGGGCCTAGCACAGATACGCAGTATTTT. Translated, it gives CASRGPSTDTQYF.

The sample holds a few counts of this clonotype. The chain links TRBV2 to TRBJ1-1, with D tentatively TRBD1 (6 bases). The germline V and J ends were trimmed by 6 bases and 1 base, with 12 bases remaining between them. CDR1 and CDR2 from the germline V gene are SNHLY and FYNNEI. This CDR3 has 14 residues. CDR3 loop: CASRGEQGNTEAFF. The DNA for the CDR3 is TGTGCCAGCAGGGGGGAACAGGGGAACACTGAAGCTTTCTTT.

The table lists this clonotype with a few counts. The CDR3 sequence: CASSPQEASGTYEQYF. CDR3 nucleotides: TGTGCCAGCTCACCACAGGAAGCTAGCGGCACCTACGAGCAGTACTTC. This chain uses TRBV18 with TRBJ2-7; 7 bases align to TRBD2. This CDR3 comprises 16 residues. The germline V gene encodes CDR1 KGHSH and CDR2 LQKENI. The J segment lost 2 bases and the V segment lost 1 base, leaving 8 bases of the junction unmatched.